What follows is one T cell receptor (beta chain) and its context. No cognate antigen has been identified for it. Base qualities are missing; no much larger clone stands one base away. This record comes from a study of blood T cell repertoires in COVID-19 (TCRdb year 2020). General notes on the study: The collaborator samples originated in the United States, Italy and Spain and spanned the acute and convalescent phases of COVID-19. The dataset comprised deeply sampled blood TCRbeta repertoires from subjects exposed to, actively infected with, or recovered from COVID-19. The samples were drawn from two sources: the first 160 participants of the ongoing ImmuneRACE study, and 1,200 or so subjects contributed by 6 global collaborators. A freely available public database, intended as a resource for researchers studying the immune response to SARS-CoV-2, is where the repertoires were released. Where available, HLA class I and class II types were taken from metadata supplied by the sample provider and were not determined by assay-based typing. Nearly every sample came with metadata listing a de-identified subject ID, COVID-19 status, age in years and sex. The prospective study material was composed of cDNA or gDNA derived from T cells, B-cell-depleted T cells, or PBMCs.

Measured from the cysteine to the phenylalanine, the CDR3 is 14 residues long. Only CDR3 DNA remains: 42 bases, in frame from the first base. CDR1 is given as SGHAT and CDR2 as FQNNGV, both from the germline V gene. Trimmed from V: 5 bases; trimmed from J: 7 bases; junction bases lacking a gene match: 7. Broader findings and caveats from the paper: Clinical and demographic metadata were provided uncurated, with the amount varying by source and participant.

Participants in the prospective study were enrolled through a virtual design, were aged roughly 18 to 100 years, and lived in roughly 25 United States geographic areas. Cohort assignment in the prospective study relied on participant-reported clinical history from a screening survey and a study questionnaire. ImmuneRACE Cohort 3 recovered participants were defined by two consecutive negative NP/OP PCR tests, healthcare professional clearance, or symptom resolution. Each participant in the prospective study had whole blood, serum and a nasopharyngeal or oropharyngeal swab collected by mobile phlebotomists. Prospective study participants could optionally give additional blood draws and questionnaires over an approximately 2-month period. Before DNA extraction, blood samples from the prospective study were shipped at room temperature or frozen. The immunoSEQ Assay, a bias-controlled multiplex PCR, was used to amplify TCRbeta CDR3 regions from genomic DNA. On the authors' methods: The number of nucleated cells in each sample was estimated from the amplification of reference gene primers within the assay. To quantify the absolute abundance of each unique TCRbeta CDR3 rearrangement, sequence reads were collapsed and filtered. For each sample, productive Simpson clonality was calculated as the square root of Simpson's diversity index over productive rearrangements. In its TCRdb copy, this immuneACCESS table keeps in-frame sequences only and misses some clones. Where compared with another copy, unresolved V genes explain less than half of these, and the others have no known cause. Clonal size and the V and J genes are those of that table, whereas D and trimming came from the DNA. Recorded for this sample are a few hundred thousand clones; 85% to 90% of them occurred a single time. Clones ranked in the top ten supply around 1.3% of the sample.

This sequence originates from a young man who had recovered from COVID-19. This sequence uses TRBV11-2 and TRBJ2-2; the central 7 bases match TRBD2. Sequencing was performed on PBMCs or T cells enriched from blood (not recorded which). Here is the DNA: TGTGCCAGCAGCCTACTAGCGTTAGGCGGGGAGCTGTTTTTT. Its translation is CASSLLALGGELFF.